This T cell receptor (beta chain) emerged from a study of T cells after yellow fever vaccination. Study observations and caveats: A faster peak, day 5 versus 15, was reached by the weaker secondary response. High-abundance clonotypes from the bulk population could contaminate FACS-sorted repertoires.

They built TCR cDNA with 5'RACE template switching, a step that put in a universal primer site and UMIs. Each CDR3 protein is one row after TCRdb ran MiXCR on the 5' RACE reads. The sample holds 500,000 to 650,000 distinct CDR3 sequences, around 17% seen once. As to this clonotype: The antigen is unknown.

The sequencing used PBMCs, collected 5 days after the first yellow fever vaccination. This TCR was recovered from a young man who received the YFV17D yellow fever vaccine.

CDR3 sequence reads: CASSQEKGTPLHF. Here the CDR3 DNA reads TGCGCCAGCAGCCAAGAAAAGGGAACCCCACTACATTTT. V usage is TRBV4-1 and J usage is TRBJ1-5; no firm D call. The V end was cut by 0 bases, the J end by 16 bases, with 16 bases between. This CDR3 has 13 amino acids. Germline V gives CDR1 MGHRA, CDR2 YSYEKL.